This T cell receptor beta chain was profiled in a study of siplizumab effects on memory and regulatory T cells. Points on this clone: Its specificity is not known.

The germline V and J ends were trimmed by 2 bases and 5 bases, with 19 bases remaining between them. CDR1 is SGHVS and CDR2 is FNYEAQ in the germline V gene. The CDR3 runs to 16 residues. Sequencing of each sample assayed around 10^5 TCR templates. This table comes from immunoSEQ multiplex PCR, and its TCRdb copy is limited to in-frame clones, with some not included. This table holds 85,000 to 95,000 clones, approximately 95% found once. The study's findings and limits: Phenotypic classification as naive or memory proved unattainable for roughly 80-96% of proliferating CD4+ or CD8+ clones.

The sample taken for sequencing was non-Treg CD4+ T cells sorted from blood. The chain joins TRBV7-6 to TRBJ2-7; D might be TRBD1 or TRBD2, each matching 5 bases. The source is a human donor in good health. CDR3 region: CASSLRGGSGGDEQYF. The DNA of the CDR3 is TGTGCCAGCAGCTTAAGGGGCGGCAGCGGTGGGGACGAGCAGTACTTC.